Here is one TCR beta chain with its context. Its antigen is still unknown. This entry is derived from a study of T cell responses to AZD1222 COVID-19 vaccine. Trimming cost V 10 bases and J 8 bases; bases outside gene matches: 7. Germline V gene data show CDR1 as MNHNS and CDR2 as SASEGT. This CDR3 region has 13 residues. Using immunoSEQ multiplex PCR, the repertoire was profiled, and TCRdb retains in-frame clones only, with some absent. The table shows tens of thousands of clones, with roughly 90% occurring only once. The study's findings and limits: In a largely white British group with more females than males, clonal diversity was possibly underestimated. CD4 TCRs linked to vaccination spanned spike, dominating at 160-218 and 743-854. As reported, nearly half of all spike-specific TCRs target variant regions that are unmutated. No day 14 peak samples; only post-peak repertoires were characterized.

Sequences were derived from peripheral blood, sampled on day 0 of AZD1222 vaccination. The gene calls are TRBV6-1 and TRBJ2-1, with 11 bases that match TRBD1. This TCR derives from an adult in good health. The CDR3 loop is CATGRDRGDEQFF. The CDR3, as DNA: TGTGCCACCGGCCGGGACAGGGGGGATGAGCAGTTCTTC.